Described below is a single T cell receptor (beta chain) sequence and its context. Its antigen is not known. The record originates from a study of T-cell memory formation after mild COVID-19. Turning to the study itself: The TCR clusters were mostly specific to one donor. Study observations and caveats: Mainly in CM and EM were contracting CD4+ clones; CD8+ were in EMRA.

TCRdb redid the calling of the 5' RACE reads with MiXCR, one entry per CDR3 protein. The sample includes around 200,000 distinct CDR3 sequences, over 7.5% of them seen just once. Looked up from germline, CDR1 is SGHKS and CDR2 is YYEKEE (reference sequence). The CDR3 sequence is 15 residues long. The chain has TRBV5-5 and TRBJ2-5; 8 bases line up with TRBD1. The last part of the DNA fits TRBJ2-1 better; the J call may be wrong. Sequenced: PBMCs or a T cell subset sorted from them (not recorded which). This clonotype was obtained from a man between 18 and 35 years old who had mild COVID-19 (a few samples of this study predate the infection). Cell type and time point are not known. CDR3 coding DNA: TGTGCCAGCAGCTTGGTTACAGGGGGTGGTCATGAGCAGTTCTTC. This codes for CASSLVTGGGHEQFF.